These T cell receptor beta chains were read from a single sample in a study of shared clonotypes between healthy human individuals. Using immunoSEQ multiplex PCR, the repertoire was profiled, and TCRdb retains in-frame clones only, with some absent. The sample yields 500,000 to 650,000 clones, 70% to 80% seen once. Sequencing was done on a sample of PBMCs. These receptors all stem from a middle-aged woman in good health. Some clones in this sample may be carry-over from other donors' samples. CDR3s include the opening cysteine and the closing phenylalanine or tryptophan. The D gene is left open where the match is weak. Part of the rows lack a size; the others show once, few, many or a class for expanded clones.

v_call	clone_size	j_call	d_call	cdr3_nt	cdr3_aa
TRBV30	many	TRBJ2-2	.	TGTGCCTGGAGTGTTGGGAGCCCAGGGGGGGAGCTGTTTTTT	CAWSVGSPGGELFF
TRBV4-1	many	TRBJ1-1	.	TGCGCCAGCAGCCAACCCCTCGCTGACAGGACGAACACTGAAGCTTTCTTT	CASSQPLADRTNTEAFF
TRBV6-5	.	TRBJ2-7	.	TGTGCCAGCAGTCAGACGACTGATCTCTCCTACGAGCAGTACTTC	CASSQTTDLSYEQYF
TRBV18	.	TRBJ2-7	.	TGTGCCAGCTCACCACTAAAACCGGGCAGGGGATCCTACGAGCAGTACTTC	CASSPLKPGRGSYEQYF
TRBV5-8	few	TRBJ1-2	TRBD1	TGTGCCAGCAGCTCTGGGGACAGGGGGCGAGGCTATGGCTACACCTTC	CASSSGDRGRGYGYTF
TRBV4-2	.	TRBJ2-5	.	TGTGCCAGCAGCCAAGACTTCCAAGAGACCCAGTACTTC	CASSQDFQETQYF
TRBV28	.	TRBJ1-4	TRBD1	TGTGCCAGCAATGAGGGGGCGCGTGAAAAACTGTTTTTT	CASNEGAREKLFF
TRBV10-3	.	TRBJ2-1	TRBD2	TGTGCCATCAGCGAGGTCGGACTAGCGGGAGGGGATGAGCAGTTCTTC	CAISEVGLAGGDEQFF
TRBV30	.	TRBJ2-1	.	TGTGCCTGGAGTCCCGGACTACCTTACAATGAGCAGTTCTTC	CAWSPGLPYNEQFF
TRBV18	.	TRBJ1-4	TRBD1	TGTGCCAGCTCACCATGGGGACAGGGAGGTGAAAAACTGTTTTTT	CASSPWGQGGEKLFF
TRBV5-1	once	TRBJ2-7	.	TGCGCCAGCAGCCCCAGTGGGTACGAGCAGTACTTC	CASSPSGYEQYF
TRBV30	.	TRBJ1-2	.	TGTGCCTGGAGTATTGCGGCAGGCGACTATGGCTACACCTTC	CAWSIAAGDYGYTF
TRBV27	.	TRBJ2-1	TRBD1	TGTGCCAGCAGGGGGGACAGGGTTGGCAATGAGCAGTTCTTC	CASRGDRVGNEQFF
TRBV27	.	TRBJ2-2	TRBD2	TGTGCCAGCAGTTGGGGCCCACAGGGGTTAGCGGGGGACGGGGAGCTGTTTTTT	CASSWGPQGLAGDGELFF
TRBV5-1	.	TRBJ2-7	.	TGCGCCAGCAGCCCGCGGGGCCGAACCTACGAGCAGTACTTC	CASSPRGRTYEQYF
TRBV5-6	.	TRBJ2-7	.	TGTGCCAGCAGCTTGGGCGGCTACGAGCAGTACTTC	CASSLGGYEQYF
TRBV28	few	TRBJ1-5	.	TGTGCCAGCAGTCCGGGAGCAAATCAGCCCCAGCATTTT	CASSPGANQPQHF
TRBV4-2	.	TRBJ2-2	TRBD2	TGTGCCAGCCGCAGCACCGGGAGGGCCGTCACCGGGGAGCTGTTTTTT	CASRSTGRAVTGELFF
TRBV2	.	TRBJ2-7	.	TGTGCCAGCACTCGGACTTCTTTCTACGAGCAGTACTTC	CASTRTSFYEQYF
TRBV28	many	TRBJ2-7	.	TGTGCCAGCAGGCCTGCCACGGGGCTCCCGCCCTACGAGCAGTACTTC	CASRPATGLPPYEQYF
TRBV7-2	.	TRBJ2-7	TRBD2	TGTGCCAGCAGCCCCGCGCGGTTGCGGGAGGCCTCCTACGAGCAGTACTTC	CASSPARLREASYEQYF
TRBV4-2	.	TRBJ2-7	TRBD2	TGTGCCAGCAGCCAAGCTCCGGGACTAGCGGGGATATACTACGAGCAGTACTTC	CASSQAPGLAGIYYEQYF
TRBV15	.	TRBJ2-1	.	TGTGCCACCAGCAGAGACCCGACCTCCTACAATGAGCAGTTCTTC	CATSRDPTSYNEQFF
TRBV11-2	.	TRBJ2-7	.	TGTGCCAGCAGCTGGGACCGAAGCTCCTACGAGCAGTACTTC	CASSWDRSSYEQYF
TRBV4-2	.	TRBJ2-7	TRBD2	TGTGCCAGCAGCCAAGATAGGCTAGCGGGGGGACTTTTCGACTACGAGCAGTACTTC	CASSQDRLAGGLFDYEQYF
TRBV19	once	TRBJ1-5	.	TGTGCCACCCTCCGGGGAGGGACATTTAGCAATCAGCCCCAGCATTTT	CATLRGGTFSNQPQHF
TRBV7-7	.	TRBJ2-5	.	TGTGCCAGTAGGGGGGAAGGGGAGACCCAGTACTTC	CASRGEGETQYF
TRBV29-1	.	TRBJ2-2	TRBD1	TGCAGCGTTCAGACAGGGTGGACCGGGGAGCTGTTTTTT	CSVQTGWTGELFF
TRBV30	.	TRBJ2-4	.	TGTGCCTGGGGGGACCACATAGCCAAAAACATTCAGTACTTC	CAWGDHIAKNIQYF
TRBV9	.	TRBJ1-2	.	TGTGCCAGCAGCGTAGGAAGGGGGGACCTAGAAGGCTACACCTTC	CASSVGRGDLEGYTF
TRBV7-3	.	TRBJ2-7	.	TGTGCCAGCAGCCTCGGGGTTGCGGGCCCGGGGCCCTACGAGCAGTACTTC	CASSLGVAGPGPYEQYF
TRBV19	.	TRBJ1-4	.	TGTGCCAGTAGTCCCGCCGGAAGGGGCGATGAAAAACTGTTTTTT	CASSPAGRGDEKLFF
TRBV7-2	.	TRBJ1-5	TRBD1	TGTGCCAGCAGCCCCAGAACAGGACAGGGCAATCAGCCCCAGCATTTT	CASSPRTGQGNQPQHF